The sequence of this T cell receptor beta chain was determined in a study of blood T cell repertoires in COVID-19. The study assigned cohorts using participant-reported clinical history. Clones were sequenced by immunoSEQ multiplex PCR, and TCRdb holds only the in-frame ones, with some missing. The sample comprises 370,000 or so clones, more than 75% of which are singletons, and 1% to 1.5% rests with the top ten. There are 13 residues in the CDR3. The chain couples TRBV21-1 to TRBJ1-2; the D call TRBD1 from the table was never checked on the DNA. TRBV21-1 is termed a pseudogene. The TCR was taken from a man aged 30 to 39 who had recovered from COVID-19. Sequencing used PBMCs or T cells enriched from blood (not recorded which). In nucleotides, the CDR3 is TGTGCCAGCAGCAAGGGACAGGGGCATGGCTACACCTTC. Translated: CASSKGQGHGYTF.